Listed here are 17 T cell receptor beta chains from one sample, sequenced in a study of metastatic and nonmetastatic thyroid tumors (dated by TCRdb to 2019 to 2021). Before undergoing thyroid surgery, none of the patients had been given any kind of treatment. The library was built by means of PCR. Instrument on record: Illumina HiSeq 4000. TCRdb reprocessed the public reads (quality trimming at Q25 with fastp, clone calling with MiXCR) and kept in-frame beta chains. Counted in this sample were 26,000 or so clones; 15% of them appeared once. Of the sample, approximately 14% falls within the top ten clones. Sample: blood. These receptors originate from a male donor with papillary thyroid cancer or a benign thyroid nodule (not recorded which). Some clones in this sample may be carry-over from other donors' samples.

This clone was seen repeatedly, ten times or more. The CDR3, as DNA: TGCAGTGCTAGTCTAGCGGGGGAGAACCAAGAGACCCAGTACTTC. Protein product: CSASLAGENQETQYF. The rearrangement joins TRBV20-1 to TRBJ2-5, with TRBD2 matching 10 bases. Losses at the gene ends were 3 bases for V and 0 bases for J; bases not matched to a gene: 4. CDR1 is DFQATT, CDR2 SNEGSKA, per germline (reference sequence). The CDR3 covers 15 residues.

This clone has a count of ten or more. This rearrangement joins TRBV27 to TRBJ2-3, with TRBD2 as a possible D gene (6 bases). Deletions cut 4 bases from V and 6 bases from J, with 8 bases between. Germline assignment: CDR1 MNHEY and CDR2 SMNVEV (reference sequence). This CDR3 has 12 residues. The CDR3 nucleotides read TGTGCCAGCAGTTCCCTAGCGGATACGCAGTATTTT. Encoded protein: CASSSLADTQYF.

This clone was recorded at least ten times. The CDR3 bases are TGTGCCAGCTCGGTTCGGGGACTCAGCACAGATACGCAGTATTTT. It is translated as CASSVRGLSTDTQYF. This chain connects TRBV18 to TRBJ2-3, with D tentatively TRBD2 (6 bases). The CDR3 extends over 15 amino acids. CDR1 is KGHSH and CDR2 is LQKENI in the germline V gene. V lost 6 bases to trimming and J lost 0 bases, with 13 bases between them.

This clone was observed many times. This rearrangement joins TRBV7-8 to TRBJ2-7; possible D gene TRBD1, 6 bases. V dropped 5 bases and J dropped 6 bases, with 17 bases sitting between them. Germline V gene lookup returns CDR1 SGHVS and CDR2 FQNEAQ. The length of the CDR3 is 14 residues. The CDR3 sequence: CASSATGTRGEQYF. CDR3 DNA sequence: TGTGCCAGCAGCGCGACCGGGACACGAGGCGAGCAGTACTTC. Full variable domain (remainder filled in from reference TRBV7-8 and TRBJ2-7): GAGVSQSPRYKVAKRGQDVALRCDPISGHVSLFWYQQALGQGPEFLTYFQNEAQLDKSGLPSDRFFAERPEGSVSTLKIQRTQQEDSAVYLCASSATGTRGEQYFGPGTRLTVT.

This clone was recorded many times. The chain recombines TRBV18 with TRBJ2-7, with 7 nucleotides matching TRBD1. The CDR3 has 15 amino acids. The V segment lost 0 bases and the J segment 5 bases; nucleotides outside the gene matches: 7. Germline values: CDR1 KGHSH, CDR2 LQKENI. The CDR3 reads CASSPPGTAWNEQYF. Here the CDR3 DNA reads TGTGCCAGCTCACCACCTGGGACAGCTTGGAACGAGCAGTACTTC.

This clone is categorized as large. The J gene is TRBJ2-3, the V gene TRBV6-1, with TRBD2 matching over 13 bases. Germline CDR1 and CDR2: MNHNS and SASEGT. This CDR3 is 15 amino acids long. Trimming cost V 2 bases and J 4 bases; bases outside gene matches: 0. CDR3 sequence reads: CASSETSGGADTQYF. The CDR3 DNA is TGTGCCAGCAGTGAAACTAGCGGGGGGGCAGATACGCAGTATTTT.

This clone was seen many times. The CDR3 loop reads CAISENRVHEQYF. CDR3 nucleotides: TGTGCCATCAGTGAAAACAGGGTCCACGAGCAGTACTTC. The chain recombines TRBV10-3 with TRBJ2-7; TRBD1 might be the D (6 bases). Trimming stripped 3 bases from V and 5 bases from J, with 11 bases between. Germline V gene sequence: CDR1 ENHRY, CDR2 SYGVKD. The CDR3 is 13 amino acids.

In this sample, this clone turned up many times. V usage is TRBV12-3 or TRBV12-4 and J usage is TRBJ2-4, with 7 bases lining up with TRBD2. CDR3 length: 15 residues. J was trimmed by 9 bases and V by 6 bases; bases with no gene match: 14. CDR3 in DNA: TGTGCCAGCAGCCCAACGGGGGGACTCTTTGGCATTCAGTACTTC. It is translated as CASSPTGGLFGIQYF.

This clone is labeled as medium-sized (0.01 to 0.1%). The chain joins TRBV5-1 to TRBJ1-1, with D possibly being TRBD1 (5 bases). The germline V gene encodes CDR1 SGHRS and CDR2 YFSETQ. The V end was cut by 3 bases, the J end by 2 bases, with 14 bases between. This CDR3 is built from 15 residues. CDR3 bases: TGCGCCAGCAGCTCCTCGGGACGGATTAACACTGAAGCTTTCTTT. It encodes CASSSSGRINTEAFF.

Ten or more counts support this clone. CDR3 bases: TGTGCCAGCAAACCGGGGGGGGCCGGTGGCTACACCTTC. It translates to CASKPGGAGGYTF. The V gene is TRBV6-1, the J gene TRBJ1-2, with a possible D match to TRBD1 (6 bases). Trimming removed 7 bases from V and 7 bases from J, with 16 bases in between. Germline V gives CDR1 MNHNS, CDR2 SASEGT. The CDR3 spans 13 residues.

This clone was picked up many times. The rearrangement joins TRBV30 to TRBJ1-4; TRBD1 aligns across 9 bases. This CDR3 is built from 15 residues. From germline, CDR1 is GTSNPN and CDR2 SVGIG (reference sequence). The J segment lost 3 bases and the V segment lost 2 bases, leaving 4 bases of the junction unmatched. CDR3 sequence (DNA): TGTGCCTGGAGTTTGACAGGGGGGCCTAATGAAAAACTGTTTTTT. The encoded protein is CAWSLTGGPNEKLFF.

With regard to this clone: This clone may be a read error of a much larger clone one base away. This rearrangement joins TRBV15 to TRBJ2-3; tentative D call: TRBD2 (6 bases). The CDR3 covers 12 residues. With 8 bases removed from V and 3 bases from J, the gap between germline ends came to 9 bases. Germline CDR1 is LNHNV and CDR2 is YYDKDF (reference sequence). CDR3 sequence: CATRRETDTQYF. The CDR3 coding sequence is TGTGCCACCCGGAGGGAGACAGATACGCAGTATTTT. Variable domain in full (rest from reference TRBV15 and TRBJ2-3): DAMVIQNPRYQVTQFGKPVTLSCSQTLNHNVMYWYQQKSSQAPKLLFHYYDKDFNNEADTPDNFQSRRPNTSFCFLDIRSPGLGDTAMYLCATRRETDTQYFGPGTRLTVL.

Ten or more counts support this clone. This chain uses TRBV9 with TRBJ2-7, with D tentatively TRBD1 (6 bases). With 4 bases removed from V and 4 bases from J, the gap between germline ends came to 12 bases. In germline, CDR1 is SGDLS, CDR2 YYNGEE. This CDR3 comprises 13 residues. The chain's CDR3 is CASSPPTGYEQYF. CDR3 bases: TGTGCCAGCAGCCCTCCGACAGGATACGAGCAGTACTTC. The variable domain in full, with the rest retrieved from reference TRBV9 and TRBJ2-7, is DSGVTQTPKHLITATGQRVTLRCSPRSGDLSVYWYQQSLDQGLQFLIQYYNGEERAKGNILERFSAQQFPDLHSELNLSSLELGDSALYFCASSPPTGYEQYFGPGTRLTVT.

This clone has ten or more counts. J is TRBJ1-1 and V is TRBV9, with D unclear. V was pared by 2 bases and J by 0 bases, with 8 bases between. Per the germline V gene, CDR1 is SGDLS and CDR2 is YYNGEE. The CDR3 loop spans 14 amino acids. CDR3: CASSVGNLNTEAFF. CDR3 nucleotides: TGTGCCAGCAGCGTGGGCAACTTGAACACTGAAGCTTTCTTT.

This clone has ten or more counts. The rearrangement links TRBV20-1 to TRBJ2-3; TRBD1 or TRBD2 may be the D gene (7 bases each). V gave up 5 bases and J gave up 1 base, with 16 bases separating them. This CDR3 has 15 residues. Germline V gene data show CDR1 as DFQATT and CDR2 as SNEGSKA (reference sequence). As DNA, the CDR3 is TGCAGTGCTCGAAGGGGGGGACAGCGCACAGATACGCAGTATTTT. Translated: CSARRGGQRTDTQYF.

This clone was detected ten times or more. The chain employs TRBV4-1 and TRBJ1-3; D may be TRBD1 (5 bases). The CDR3 consists of 15 residues. With 0 bases removed from V and 4 bases from J, the gap between germline ends came to 10 bases. Germline CDR1 reads MGHRA; CDR2 reads YSYEKL. CDR3 region: CASSQEEGRGNTIYF. CDR3 in DNA: TGCGCCAGCAGCCAAGAGGAGGGGCGGGGAAACACCATATATTTT.

This clone ranks as large. The chain has TRBV19 and TRBJ2-1, with a possible D match to TRBD2 (5 bases). Trimming shortened V by 5 bases and J by 6 bases, and 14 bases separated the two germline ends. Germline values: CDR1 LNHDA, CDR2 SQIVND (reference sequence). The CDR3 covers 14 residues. CDR3 in DNA: TGTGCCAGTAGTGAGGTAGGACGGGGCAATGAGCAGTTCTTC. It encodes CASSEVGRGNEQFF. Together with reference TRBV19 and TRBJ2-1, the CDR3 gives the full variable domain: DGGITQSPKYLFRKEGQNVTLSCEQNLNHDAMYWYRQDPGQGLRLIYYSQIVNDFQKGDIAEGYSVSREKKESFPLTVTSAQKNPTAFYLCASSEVGRGNEQFFGPGTRLTVL.